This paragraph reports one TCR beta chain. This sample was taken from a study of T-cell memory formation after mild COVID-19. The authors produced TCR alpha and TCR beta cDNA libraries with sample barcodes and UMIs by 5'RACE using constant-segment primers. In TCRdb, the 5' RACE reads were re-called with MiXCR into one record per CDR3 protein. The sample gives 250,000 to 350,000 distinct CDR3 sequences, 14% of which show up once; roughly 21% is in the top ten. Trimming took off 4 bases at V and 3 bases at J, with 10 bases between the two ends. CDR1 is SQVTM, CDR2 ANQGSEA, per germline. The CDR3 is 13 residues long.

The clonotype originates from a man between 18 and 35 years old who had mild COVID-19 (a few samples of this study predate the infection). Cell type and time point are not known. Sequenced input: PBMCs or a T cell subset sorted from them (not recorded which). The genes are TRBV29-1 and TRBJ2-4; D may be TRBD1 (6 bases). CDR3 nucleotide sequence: TGCAGCGTTGGACAGGCCGACAAAAACATTCAGTACTTC. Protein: CSVGQADKNIQYF.